Below, 24 T cell receptor beta chains from the same sample are listed, as sequenced in a study of cytomegalovirus exposure and HLA in healthy donors. Researchers ran the PCR with 60 Vbeta and 13 Jbeta primers. Profiled with immunoSEQ multiplex PCR; TCRdb holds only in-frame clones, not every one. This table holds 150,000 to 200,000 clones, almost 80% found once. The specimen was PBMCs. All receptors derive from a man aged 50 to 59 in good health and CMV-seropositive.

About this clone: An end of the junction differs from the germline gene, which may be a read error. This rearrangement joins TRBV6-4 to TRBJ1-5; weak D call: TRBD1 (5 bases). Germline assignment: CDR1 MRHNA and CDR2 SNTAGT. The CDR3 totals 15 residues. The CDR3 protein is CASSYSGGFGQPQHF. Written as DNA, the CDR3 is TGTGCCAGCAGTTACTCGGGGGGTTTCGGTCAGCCCCAGCATTTT.

This chain uses TRBV5-8 with TRBJ2-5; 9 bases fit TRBD2. The length of the CDR3 is 16 residues. V shed 0 bases and J 4 bases; nucleotides not matched to a gene: 7. Germline V gene sequence: CDR1 SGHTS, CDR2 YDEGEE. CDR3 nucleotides: TGTGCCAGCAGCTTGGCTGGGCGGGGGGGCCGAGAGACCCAGTACTTC. Its protein product is CASSLAGRGGRETQYF. The whole variable domain, remainder taken from reference TRBV5-8 and TRBJ2-5, is EAGVTQSPTHLIKTRGQQATLRCSPISGHTSVYWYQQALGLGLQFLLWYDEGEERNRGNFPPRFSGRQFPNYSSELNVNALELEDSALYLCASSLAGRGGRETQYFGPGTRLLVL.

The chain links TRBV18 to TRBJ2-1, with TRBD2 matching over 9 bases. V gave up 3 bases and J gave up 5 bases; unmatched junction bases: 5. This CDR3 has 15 amino acids. The V gene's germline CDR1 is KGHSH and CDR2 LQKENI. Here the CDR3 DNA reads TGTGCCAGCTCACCGGGCGGGGGGGCCCACAATGAGCAGTTCTTC. Translated: CASSPGGGAHNEQFF.

CDR3 sequence: CATREKGGKETQYF. CDR3 bases: TGTGCCACCCGTGAAAAAGGGGGCAAAGAGACCCAGTACTTC. The chain links TRBV15 to TRBJ2-5, with 7 nucleotides matching TRBD1. Germline V gene lookup returns CDR1 LNHNV and CDR2 YYDKDF (reference sequence). This CDR3 spans 14 amino acids. Germline trimming cut 8 bases from V and 3 bases from J; bases unmatched to any gene: 9.

This clone was counted a single time. The chain joins TRBV4-1 to TRBJ2-7; 7 bases map to TRBD2. J was trimmed by 2 bases and V by 0 bases; bases with no gene match: 7. CDR3 length equals 16 residues. Per germline, CDR1 MGHRA and CDR2 YSYEKL. This CDR3 reads CASSQERETRTYEQYF. CDR3 bases: TGCGCCAGCAGCCAAGAGCGGGAGACAAGAACCTACGAGCAGTACTTC.

V usage is TRBV9 and J usage is TRBJ2-2, with 9 nucleotides matching TRBD1. The V gene end was trimmed by 2 bases and the J gene end by 4 bases; junction bases not matched to a gene: 6. This CDR3 spans 16 amino acids. Looked up from germline, CDR1 is SGDLS and CDR2 is YYNGEE. For the CDR3, the DNA is TGTGCCAGCAGCGTCTCGGGACAGGGCTCCACCGGGGAGCTGTTTTTT. This encodes CASSVSGQGSTGELFF.

The rearrangement joins TRBV6-1 to TRBJ1-2; unclear D gene. This CDR3 contains 16 residues. Germline CDR1 MNHNS, CDR2 SASEGT. The V gene lost 4 bases and the J gene lost 8 bases, with 23 bases spanning the gap. The CDR3 spells CASSGQLEGPTGGYTF. Written as DNA, the CDR3 is TGTGCCAGCAGTGGACAACTGGAGGGTCCCACCGGCGGCTACACCTTC.

The rearrangement joins TRBV28 to TRBJ1-2; 7 nucleotides line up with TRBD1. V lost 7 bases, J lost 6 bases, and 5 bases stayed unmatched. This CDR3 contains 12 residues. CDR1 is MDHEN, CDR2 SYDVKM, per germline. The CDR3 here is CASTTGRDGYTF. In nucleotides, the CDR3 is TGTGCCAGCACGACAGGGAGAGATGGCTACACCTTC.

The rearrangement uses TRBV27 and TRBJ2-7; TRBD1 matches 7 bases. Germline CDR1 MNHEY, CDR2 SMNVEV (reference sequence). CDR3 length equals 15 residues. J lost 2 bases, V lost 7 bases, and 11 bases had no gene match. CDR3 DNA: TGTGCCAGCAAAAAACCCCGCAGGGGGACCTACGAGCAGTACGTC. It codes for CASKKPRRGTYEQYV.

The CDR3 region is CASSSEGSPGNTIYF. As DNA, the CDR3 is TGCGCCAGCAGCTCCGAGGGCAGTCCTGGAAACACCATATATTTT. The chain employs TRBV5-1 and TRBJ1-3; D is unclear. The V gene lost 3 bases and the J gene lost 2 bases, with 12 bases spanning the gap. The length of the CDR3 is 15 residues. Germline CDR1 SGHRS, CDR2 YFSETQ.

The chain combines TRBV2 with TRBJ2-3; 8 positions agree with TRBD1. The CDR3 is 16 amino acids. Per the germline V gene, CDR1 is SNHLY and CDR2 is FYNNEI. With 4 bases clipped from V and 2 bases from J, the junction kept 8 bases outside the gene matches. The CDR3 region has the DNA TGTGCCAGCAGTGGACCAGGGACAGGTCACACAGATACGCAGTATTTT. Translation gives CASSGPGTGHTDTQYF.

The rearrangement uses TRBV27 and TRBJ2-2; D remains ambiguous. Trimming stripped 5 bases from V and 5 bases from J, with 6 bases between. The CDR3 has 12 amino acids. Germline assignment: CDR1 MNHEY and CDR2 SMNVEV (reference sequence). CDR3 sequence (DNA): TGTGCCAGCAGTCTCCTTACCGGGGAGCTGTTTTTT. It translates to CASSLLTGELFF.

The chain recombines TRBV30 with TRBJ2-7; TRBD1 might be the D (6 bases). The CDR3 is 14 amino acids. The germline V and J ends were trimmed by 2 bases and 2 bases, with 13 bases remaining between them. Germline V gene sequence: CDR1 GTSNPN, CDR2 SVGIG (reference sequence). CDR3 protein: CAWSHRAGAYEQYF. The CDR3 DNA reads as TGTGCCTGGAGTCACAGGGCAGGAGCCTACGAGCAGTACTTC.

The chain links TRBV12-5 to TRBJ1-2; D may be TRBD1 (5 bases). V was cut by 3 bases and J by 7 bases, with 12 bases left in between. The CDR3 length is 13 residues. CDR1 is LGHNT, CDR2 FRNRAP, per germline. Written as DNA, the CDR3 is TGTGCTAGTGGTTTAGAGACAGTACGTGGCTACACCTTC. Encoded protein: CASGLETVRGYTF.

This sequence joins TRBV4-1 and TRBJ2-7; 8 nucleotides match TRBD2. The trim removed 3 bases at V and 0 bases at J, leaving 1 base unmatched. CDR3 length: 14 amino acids. Germline V gives CDR1 MGHRA, CDR2 YSYEKL. CDR3 sequence (DNA): TGCGCCAGCAGCCAGAGCGGGGGCTCCTACGAGCAGTACTTC. It translates to CASSQSGGSYEQYF.

This clone occurred a few times. V gene TRBV6-4 combines with J gene TRBJ2-2; TRBD1 agrees at 7 bases. J lost 1 base, V lost 3 bases, and 11 bases had no gene match. Germline V lookup: CDR1 MRHNA, CDR2 SNTAGT. This CDR3 region has 18 residues. Here the CDR3 reads CASSDLGSDRMNTGELFF. The CDR3 bases are TGTGCCAGCAGTGATCTAGGTTCGGACAGGATGAACACCGGGGAGCTGTTTTTT.

The V gene is TRBV18, the J gene TRBJ1-2; D possibly corresponds to TRBD1 (5 bases). Germline values: CDR1 KGHSH, CDR2 LQKENI. The CDR3 sequence is 14 residues long. V gave up 4 bases and J gave up 7 bases, with 16 bases separating them. CDR3: CASSLESRVGGYTF. CDR3 nucleotides: TGTGCCAGCTCACTGGAGAGCAGGGTCGGTGGCTACACCTTC.

This sequence joins TRBV5-6 and TRBJ1-4; D not resolved. This CDR3 spans 16 amino acids. Per the germline V gene, CDR1 is SGHDT and CDR2 is YYEEEE. V was trimmed by 1 base and J by 0 bases, leaving 10 bases between them. CDR3: CASSLTDPSTNEKLFF. CDR3 DNA sequence: TGTGCCAGCAGCTTGACAGACCCATCAACTAATGAAAAACTGTTTTTT.

The chain links TRBV9 to TRBJ1-1; perhaps TRBD1 as D (5 bases). The V end lost 3 bases, the J end lost 1 base, and 10 bases lay between the germline ends. Germline loops: CDR1 SGDLS, CDR2 YYNGEE. CDR3 length: 14 amino acids. The CDR3 region has the DNA TGTGCCAGCAGCGATCGGGACTCGAACACTGAAGCTTTCTTT. It yields the protein CASSDRDSNTEAFF.

The J gene is TRBJ1-1, the V gene TRBV4-2; TRBD1 aligns across 11 bases. Germline CDR1 LGHNA, CDR2 YNFKEQ. The ends lost 0 bases at V and 4 bases at J; junction bases unmatched: 10. The CDR3 is 18 residues long. CDR3 residues: CASSQDRGQGAVGTEAFF. The CDR3 region has the DNA TGTGCCAGCAGCCAAGATAGAGGACAGGGGGCCGTCGGCACTGAAGCTTTCTTT.

The chain links TRBV15 to TRBJ1-2; D unresolved. Looked up from germline, CDR1 is LNHNV and CDR2 is YYDKDF (reference sequence). V gave up 0 bases and J gave up 8 bases, with 7 bases separating them. There are 12 residues in the CDR3. This chain's CDR3 is CATSRDSSGYTF. The CDR3 coding sequence is TGTGCCACCAGCAGAGATTCGAGCGGCTACACCTTC.

The V and J genes are TRBV4-1 and TRBJ2-3, with TRBD1 identical over 7 bases. The CDR3 is 16 amino acids. J was trimmed by 2 bases and V by 3 bases; bases with no gene match: 8. Germline CDR1 is MGHRA and CDR2 is YSYEKL. DNA of the CDR3: TGCGCCAGCAGCCAGGAGACAGGGTCCCTCACAGATACGCAGTATTTT. Translation gives CASSQETGSLTDTQYF.

The V and J genes are TRBV28 and TRBJ1-2; no reliable D call. CDR1 is MDHEN and CDR2 is SYDVKM in the germline V gene. Trimming took 2 bases from V and 6 from J, leaving 4 bases between them. This CDR3 spans 11 amino acids. In nucleotides, the CDR3 is TGTGCCAGCAGTTTACGAGATGGCTACACCTTC. This codes for CASSLRDGYTF.

The rearrangement joins TRBV5-6 to TRBJ2-5; no firm D call. Near its end, the DNA agrees better with TRBJ2-7, so the J call may be wrong. The CDR3 contains 13 residues. CDR1 and CDR2 from the germline V gene are SGHDT and YYEEEE. As DNA, the CDR3 is TGTGCCAGCAGCTTGGAGGAGCGATACGAGCAGTACTTC. This encodes CASSLEERYEQYF.